The clone carrying this T cell receptor (beta chain) has only one observation. The Seattle site enrolled patients during active infection and followed them longitudinally. The data derive from a study of blood T cell repertoires in COVID-19. About the study: Donors in the United States, Italy and Spain gave samples during acute or convalescent COVID-19. The analysed material was cDNA or gDNA that came from T cells, B-cell-depleted T cells, or PBMCs.

Authors' methods: Researchers report that nucleated cell counts were estimated from reference gene primer amplification. TCRdb's table, derived via immunoSEQ multiplex PCR, lists solely in-frame clones and lacks some. The V and J calls and clone size are taken from that table; D and trimming were inferred from the DNA. The sample lists fewer than 200,000 clones, roughly 79% occurring once. The CDR3 spans 14 residues. Trimming removed 1 base at V and 7 bases at J, with 10 bases between. Germline-derived CDR1 and CDR2 are SGHAT and FQNNGV. The clonotype originates from a woman of 80 years or more with COVID-19, enrolled during active disease. The chain couples TRBV11-2 to TRBJ1-4, with a weak D call TRBD1 (5 bases). Sequences were obtained from peripheral blood. Written as DNA, the CDR3 is TGTGCCAGCAGCTTAGGGGGCCGTCGTGAAAAACTGTTTTTT. As protein: CASSLGGRREKLFF.